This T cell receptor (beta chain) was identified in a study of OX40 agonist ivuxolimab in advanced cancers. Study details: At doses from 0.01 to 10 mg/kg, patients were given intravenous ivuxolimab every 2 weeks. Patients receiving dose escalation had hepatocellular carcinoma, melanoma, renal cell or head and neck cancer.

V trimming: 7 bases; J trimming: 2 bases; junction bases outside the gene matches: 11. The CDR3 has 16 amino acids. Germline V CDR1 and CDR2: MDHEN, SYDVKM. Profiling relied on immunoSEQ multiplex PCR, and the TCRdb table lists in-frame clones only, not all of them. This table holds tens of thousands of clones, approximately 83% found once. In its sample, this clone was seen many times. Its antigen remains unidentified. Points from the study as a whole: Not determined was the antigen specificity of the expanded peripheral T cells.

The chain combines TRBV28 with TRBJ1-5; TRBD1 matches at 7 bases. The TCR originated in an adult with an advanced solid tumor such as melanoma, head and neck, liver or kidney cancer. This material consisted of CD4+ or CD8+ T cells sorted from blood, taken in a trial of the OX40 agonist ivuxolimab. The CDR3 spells CASTKNRGFGNQPQHF. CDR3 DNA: TGTGCCAGCACAAAGAACAGGGGCTTCGGCAATCAGCCCCAGCATTTT.